This T cell receptor (beta chain) was observed in a study of cytotoxic CD8 clonotypes in ibrutinib-treated CLL. At the level of the study: Partial response was seen in roughly 25 patients and complete response in 2; after median roughly six years, approximately 14 stayed remitted, around 12 progressed.

Study-wide results and limits: Clonality increased with ibrutinib response but returned toward baseline at progression.

Using immunoSEQ multiplex PCR, the repertoire was profiled, and TCRdb retains in-frame clones only, with some absent. Of over 25,000 clones listed, around 57% were seen once; the top ten hold roughly 15%. Germline assignment: CDR1 MGHRA and CDR2 YSYEKL. With 1 base clipped from V and 2 bases from J, the junction kept 5 bases outside the gene matches. The CDR3 covers 16 residues. As for this clone: The target antigen is unknown.

The chain has TRBV4-1 and TRBJ2-1, with 7 nucleotides matching TRBD1. The sequence was obtained from a human donor with chronic lymphocytic leukemia. The sequencing used PBMCs, collected before ibrutinib treatment. The CDR3 DNA reads as TGCGCCAGCAGCCAAGGGGGACAGACCCCCTACAATGAGCAGTTCTTC. This codes for CASSQGGQTPYNEQFF.